This T cell receptor (beta chain) was obtained from a study of molecular identifiers for immune sequencing clone quantification. Overall study context: Within a replicate experiment, RNA obtained from either around 20,000 or 100,000 naive CD8 cells was divided into five aliquots, and four of those aliquots were then sequenced.

This clonotype is judged medium-sized. Sequence at one end of the junction differs from germline and may be a read error. The CDR3 has 8 amino acids. CDR1 is SGHTA, CDR2 FQGNSA, per germline. Sorting captured naive CD8 T cells as CD8+CD4-CCR7+CD45RA+. TCRdb passed the PCR reads through MiXCR, listing each CDR3 protein once. Here the sample spans 90,000 to 120,000 distinct CDR3 sequences, 36% being singletons. The source is a human donor in good health. Some libraries in this study had Jurkat cell RNA spiked in. The J gene is TRBJ2-3, the V gene TRBV7-2; D not resolved. The source material was naive CD8+ T cells from blood, with Jurkat cell RNA spiked in. Noted subset: FACS-sorted CD8+CD4-CCR7+CD45RA+ naive T cells. The CDR3 DNA reads TGTGCCAGCAGCCTAAGCGCTTTT. Its protein product is CASSLSAF.